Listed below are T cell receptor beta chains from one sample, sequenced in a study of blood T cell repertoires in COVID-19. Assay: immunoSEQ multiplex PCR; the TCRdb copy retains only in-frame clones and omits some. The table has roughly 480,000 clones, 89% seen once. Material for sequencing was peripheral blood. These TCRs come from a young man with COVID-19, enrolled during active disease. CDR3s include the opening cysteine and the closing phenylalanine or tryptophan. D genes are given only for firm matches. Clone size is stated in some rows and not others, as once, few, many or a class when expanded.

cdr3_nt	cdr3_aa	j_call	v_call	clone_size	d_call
TGTGCCAGTAGTATTTATAGCGGGAGCTCCTACGAGCAGTACTTC	CASSIYSGSSYEQYF	TRBJ2-7	TRBV19	once	TRBD2
TGCGCCAGCAGCTTGGCCTGGGGCGGGAAGACAGATACGCAGTATTTT	CASSLAWGGKTDTQYF	TRBJ2-3	TRBV5-1	NA	NA
TGTGCCAGCAGTGGACTAGCCGGTCACTCCTACGAGCAGTACTTC	CASSGLAGHSYEQYF	TRBJ2-7	TRBV2	NA	TRBD2
TGCAGTGCTAGTCAGGGGAACACTGAAGCTTTCTTT	CSASQGNTEAFF	TRBJ1-1	TRBV20-1	NA	NA
TGTGCCAGCAGCCCTCCGGACAGCAGGCCTGAAGCTTTCTTT	CASSPPDSRPEAFF	TRBJ1-1	TRBV7-9	NA	NA
TGTGCCAGCAGCTTTTTAGCGGATTACAATGAGCAGTTCTTC	CASSFLADYNEQFF	TRBJ2-1	TRBV7-9	NA	NA
TGCAGTGCTAGTGCAACTGGGGCCAACGTCCTGACTTTC	CSASATGANVLTF	TRBJ2-6	TRBV20-1	NA	NA
TGTGCCAGCAGTTTATCGGCGGGCTCCTACAATGAGCAGTTCTTC	CASSLSAGSYNEQFF	TRBJ2-1	TRBV27	NA	NA
TGTGCCAGCAGCTTAGCCTGGGGGGACGGGGAGCTGTTTTTT	CASSLAWGDGELFF	TRBJ2-2	TRBV11-3	NA	NA
TGCAGCGTTGTTATGGCGGGGTGGGGCTACACCTTC	CSVVMAGWGYTF	TRBJ1-2	TRBV29-1	NA	NA
TGTGCCAGCAGCCGCTTGACAGGGGGGAACACCGGGGAGCTGTTTTTT	CASSRLTGGNTGELFF	TRBJ2-2	TRBV11-2	NA	TRBD1
TGTGCCAGCAGCCGGACAGGGCTAGACAATTCACCCCTCCACTTT	CASSRTGLDNSPLHF	TRBJ1-6	TRBV28	few	TRBD1
TGTGCCAGCAGCAAAACTGGGGGCGGGAGGTCTGAAGCTTTCTTT	CASSKTGGGRSEAFF	TRBJ1-1	TRBV7-9	NA	NA
TGTGCCAGCAGCTTGCGTCAGGAGGGACACGAGCAGTACTTC	CASSLRQEGHEQYF	TRBJ2-7	TRBV5-5	NA	NA